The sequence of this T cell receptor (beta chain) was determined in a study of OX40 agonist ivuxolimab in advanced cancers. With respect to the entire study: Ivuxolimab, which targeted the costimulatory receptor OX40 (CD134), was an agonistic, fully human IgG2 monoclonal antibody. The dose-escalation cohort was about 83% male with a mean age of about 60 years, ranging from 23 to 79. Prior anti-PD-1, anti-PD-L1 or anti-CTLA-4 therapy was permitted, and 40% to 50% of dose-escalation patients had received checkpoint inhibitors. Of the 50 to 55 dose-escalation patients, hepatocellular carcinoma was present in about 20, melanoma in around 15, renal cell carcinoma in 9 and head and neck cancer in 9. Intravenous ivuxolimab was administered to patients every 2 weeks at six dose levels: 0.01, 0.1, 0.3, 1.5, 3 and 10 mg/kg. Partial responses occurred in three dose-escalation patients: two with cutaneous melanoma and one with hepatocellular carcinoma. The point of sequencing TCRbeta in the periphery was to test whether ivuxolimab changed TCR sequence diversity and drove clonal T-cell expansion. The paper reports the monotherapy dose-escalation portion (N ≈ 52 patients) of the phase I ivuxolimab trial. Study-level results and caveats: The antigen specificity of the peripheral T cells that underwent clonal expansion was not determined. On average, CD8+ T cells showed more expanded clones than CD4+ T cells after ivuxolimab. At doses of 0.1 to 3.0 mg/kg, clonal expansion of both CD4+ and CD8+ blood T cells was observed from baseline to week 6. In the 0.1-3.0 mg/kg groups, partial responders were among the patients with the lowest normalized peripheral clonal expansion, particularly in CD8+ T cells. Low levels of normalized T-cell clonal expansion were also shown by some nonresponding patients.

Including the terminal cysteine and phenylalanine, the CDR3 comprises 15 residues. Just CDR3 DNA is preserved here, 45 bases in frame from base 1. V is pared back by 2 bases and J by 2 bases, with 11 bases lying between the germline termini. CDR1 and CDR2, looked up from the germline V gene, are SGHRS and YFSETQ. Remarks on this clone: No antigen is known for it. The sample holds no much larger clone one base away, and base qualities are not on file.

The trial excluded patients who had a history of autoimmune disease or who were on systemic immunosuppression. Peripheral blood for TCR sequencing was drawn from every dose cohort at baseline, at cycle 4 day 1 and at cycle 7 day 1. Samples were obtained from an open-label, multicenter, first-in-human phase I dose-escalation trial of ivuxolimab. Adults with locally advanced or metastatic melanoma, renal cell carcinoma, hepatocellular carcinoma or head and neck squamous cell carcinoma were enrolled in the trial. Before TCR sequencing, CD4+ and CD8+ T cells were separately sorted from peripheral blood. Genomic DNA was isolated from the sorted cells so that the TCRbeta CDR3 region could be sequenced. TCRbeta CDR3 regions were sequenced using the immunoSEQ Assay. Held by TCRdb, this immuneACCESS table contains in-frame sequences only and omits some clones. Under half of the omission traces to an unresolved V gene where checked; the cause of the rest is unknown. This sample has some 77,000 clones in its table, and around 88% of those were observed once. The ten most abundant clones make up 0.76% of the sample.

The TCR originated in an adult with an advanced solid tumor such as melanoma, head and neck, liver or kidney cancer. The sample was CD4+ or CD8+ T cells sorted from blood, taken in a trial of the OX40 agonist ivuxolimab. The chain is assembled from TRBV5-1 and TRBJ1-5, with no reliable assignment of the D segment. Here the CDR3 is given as CASSFDPGGNQPQHF. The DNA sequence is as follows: TGCGCCAGCAGCTTCGATCCGGGAGGCAATCAGCCCCAGCATTTT.